This TCR beta chain came from a study of Ad26.COV2.S vaccination and SARS-CoV-2 variants. About the research overall: In the COV1001 trial, the donor was in the Ad26.COV2.S arm. Doses of Ad26.COV2.S were injected into muscle once or twice, 56 days apart. Study-wide results and limits: Spike-specific TCR breadth ran higher among vaccine recipients than placebo recipients. Responses of spike-specific T cells (both CD8+ and CD4+) reportedly showed substantial breadth after vaccination.

The sample holds one count of this clone. Its matching antigen is unknown. Trimming left V 7 bases short and J 0 bases short, with 10 bases between. Looked up from germline, CDR1 is LNHDA and CDR2 is SQIVND (reference sequence). This CDR3 region has 14 residues. The sample's treatment: about 20 received Ad26.COV2.S at low or high dose, single or two shots; 5 received placebo; per-sample allocation not given. Day 63 following the first vaccine or placebo injection was when the samples were taken. The table came from immunoSEQ multiplex PCR; TCRdb's copy has only in-frame clones and leaves some out. The sample holds around 320,000 clones, around 87% seen once.

Sample: peripheral blood, taken in a trial of Ad26.COV2.S vaccine versus placebo. This TCR derives from a person aged 18-60 years who received the Ad26.COV2.S COVID-19 vaccine or a placebo. V is TRBV19 and J is TRBJ1-3, with D unresolved. As DNA, the CDR3 is TGTGCCAGTACCGCCACCCGCTCTGGAAACACCATATATTTT. Translating it yields CASTATRSGNTIYF.